This entry features one TCR beta chain sequence. Its specificity is unknown. The sample is drawn from a study of T cell repertoires in cytomegalovirus infection. Study details: The authors used CMV epitopes that were HLA-C-restricted (recently identified) and HLA-B-restricted (well studied). Public TCR beta signatures marked donors with CMV infection and the matching HLA.

Germline lookup yields CDR1 KGHDR and CDR2 SFDVKD. The CDR3 runs 20 residues. Trimming took off 7 bases at V and 1 base at J, with 28 bases between the two ends. Each CDR3 protein gets one entry after TCRdb re-called the reads with MiXCR. Of hundreds of thousands of distinct CDR3 sequences listed, about 39% are singletons. Whole-study findings and limits: Pooled public TCR beta family frequency picked out CMV carriers with the relevant HLA. In two of eight donors, the top clonotype was HLA-C-restricted CMV-specific.

This specimen was cultured PBMCs, taken from culture after CMV antigen stimulation. This chain joins TRBV24-1 and TRBJ1-3; D is undetermined. This TCR came from a human donor in good health (CMV status not recorded). Some clones in this sample may be carry-over from other donors' samples. In nucleotides, the CDR3 is TGTGCCACCAGCGAGCCGCAACAAAGCCGCCTATTCCGGTCTGGAAACACCATATATTTT. Encoded protein: CATSEPQQSRLFRSGNTIYF.